One sample yielded the 9 T cell receptor beta chains listed below, sequenced in a study of blood T cell repertoires in COVID-19. TCRdb's copy holds only in-frame clones and misses some; the assay was immunoSEQ multiplex PCR. The sample has around 300,000 clones, just under 90% seen once. The specimen was PBMCs or T cells enriched from blood (not recorded which). Source of these receptors: a woman in her twenties or thirties who had recovered from COVID-19.

The chain is built from TRBV6-5 and TRBJ2-1; possibly TRBD2 for D (5 bases). The germline V gene encodes CDR1 MNHEY and CDR2 SVGAGI. The CDR3 consists of 14 residues. The V end was cut by 0 bases, the J end by 8 bases, with 11 bases between. The CDR3: CASSYSRTHDEQFF. In DNA, the CDR3 is TGTGCCAGCAGTTACTCGAGGACTCACGATGAGCAGTTCTTC.

Regarding this clone: One end of the junction does not line up with germline, which may come from a read error. V usage is TRBV7-2 and J usage is TRBJ2-3; 10 bases fit TRBD2. From germline, CDR1 is SGHTA and CDR2 FQGNSA. The CDR3 sequence is 12 residues long. In DNA, the CDR3 is TGTGCCAGCAGCCCCCCGGGACTAGCGCTAGATTTT. It translates to CASSPPGLALDF.

The chain combines TRBV10-3 with TRBJ1-2; 7 bases agree with TRBD1. CDR1 ENHRY and CDR2 SYGVKD come from the germline V gene. The V gene end was trimmed by 6 bases and the J gene end by 0 bases; junction bases not matched to a gene: 10. The CDR3 spans 16 residues. The CDR3 protein is CAISESSGGSNYGYTF. DNA of the CDR3: TGTGCCATCAGCGAAAGTTCAGGGGGTTCTAACTATGGCTACACCTTC.

This chain links TRBV18 with TRBJ1-2; D gene ambiguous. The CDR3 runs 13 residues. Per germline, CDR1 KGHSH and CDR2 LQKENI. Between the trimmed V and J ends, which lost 1 base and 5 bases, there was a span of 8 bases. As DNA, the CDR3 is TGTGCCAGCTCACCACAGACATTTTATGGCTACACCTTC. Its protein is CASSPQTFYGYTF.

The chain uses TRBV5-8 and TRBJ1-4; D is uncertain. CDR1 and CDR2 from the germline V gene are SGHTS and YDEGEE. The CDR3 has 17 residues. Trimming removed 3 bases at V and 0 bases at J, with 15 bases between. The CDR3 sequence: CASSSGVEFATNEKLFF. CDR3 bases: TGTGCCAGCAGCTCGGGAGTCGAGTTTGCAACTAATGAAAAACTGTTTTTT.

The chain recombines TRBV5-1 with TRBJ2-1, with TRBD1 as a possible D gene (5 bases). The CDR3 has 16 residues. The ends were cut back, 0 bases at V and 8 bases at J, with 18 bases in the middle. CDR1 and CDR2 (germline): SGHRS, YFSETQ. CDR3 coding DNA: TGCGCCAGCAGCTTGGCCTTGGGGCTGAGAATGGATGAGCAGTTCTTC. It yields the protein CASSLALGLRMDEQFF.

This chain uses TRBV4-1 with TRBJ2-1; 14 bases map to TRBD2. Trimming removed 4 bases from V and 0 bases from J; junction bases left unmatched: 2. The germline CDR1 and CDR2 sequences are MGHRA and YSYEKL. The length of the CDR3 is 17 residues. This CDR3 is CASSRLAGGSSYNEQFF. The CDR3 DNA is TGCGCCAGCAGCCGACTAGCGGGAGGGAGCTCCTACAATGAGCAGTTCTTC.

This clone appeared once. The chain couples TRBV6-4 to TRBJ2-3; 10 positions agree with TRBD2. The germline V gene has CDR1 MRHNA and CDR2 SNTAGT. Trimming at V came to 6 bases and at J to 6 bases, leaving 9 bases not matched to a gene. CDR3 size: 15 residues. CDR3 loop: CASSPGTSDSDTQYF. The CDR3 bases are TGTGCCAGCAGCCCCGGGACTAGCGACTCGGATACGCAGTATTTT.

The chain employs TRBV10-1 and TRBJ2-7; possibly TRBD2 for D (6 bases). The V gene lost 6 bases and the J gene lost 4 bases, with 7 bases spanning the gap. CDR1 and CDR2 (germline): WNHNN, SYGVQD (reference sequence). The CDR3 extends over 11 amino acids. The CDR3 sequence: CASSGGYEQYF. The CDR3 bases are TGCGCCAGCAGCGGGGGTTACGAGCAGTACTTC.